The 32 T cell receptor beta chains reported below all come from one sample, sequenced in a study of T cell responses to AZD1222 COVID-19 vaccine. Clones were sequenced by immunoSEQ multiplex PCR, and TCRdb holds only the in-frame ones, with some missing. This sample has some 120,000 clones, with 88% found just once. The sequences come from peripheral blood, collected on day 0 of MenACWY control vaccination. The receptors were sampled from an adult in good health.

The rearrangement joins TRBV7-3 to TRBJ2-2; 11 nucleotides match TRBD1. Germline lookup yields CDR1 SGHTA and CDR2 FQGTGA. This CDR3 comprises 15 residues. Unmatched junction bases numbered 4, after V lost 4 bases and J lost 6 bases. CDR3 in amino acids: CASSSPGQGAGELFF. The CDR3 nucleotides are TGTGCCAGCAGCTCTCCGGGACAGGGGGCCGGGGAGCTGTTTTTT.

A single count supports this clone. The J gene is TRBJ1-2, the V gene TRBV30; tentatively, D is TRBD1 (6 bases). This CDR3 comprises 12 residues. Per germline, CDR1 GTSNPN and CDR2 SVGIG (reference sequence). V lost 2 bases, J lost 9 bases, and 13 bases lay in between. Written as DNA, the CDR3 is TGTGCCTGGAGTAAGGGGGTGTCGCGCTACACCTTC. Translation gives CAWSKGVSRYTF.

The rearrangement uses TRBV6-1 and TRBJ1-6, with D hard to call. The CDR3 sequence is 17 residues long. Trimming took off 0 bases at V and 7 bases at J, with 16 bases between the two ends. The germline gives CDR1 MNHNS, CDR2 SASEGT. CDR3 protein: CASSEASTHLPNSPLHF. The CDR3 DNA reads TGTGCCAGCAGTGAAGCCTCCACCCACCTCCCCAATTCACCCCTCCACTTT.

The genes are TRBV11-3 and TRBJ2-7; D is perhaps TRBD2 (5 bases). CDR3 length equals 13 residues. In germline, CDR1 is SGHNT, CDR2 YENEEA. V was clipped by 3 bases and J by 1 base, with 7 bases between them. The CDR3 DNA reads as TGTGCCAGCAGCTTGAGCGGATCCTACGAGCAGTACTTC. It codes for CASSLSGSYEQYF. Full variable domain (missing parts from reference TRBV11-3 and TRBJ2-7): EAGVVQSPRYKIIEKKQPVAFWCNPISGHNTLYWYLQNLGQGPELLIRYENEEAVDDSQLPKDRFSAERLKGVDSTLKIQPAELGDSAVYLCASSLSGSYEQYFGPGTRLTVT.

This rearrangement joins TRBV6-2 or TRBV6-3 to TRBJ2-3, with 7 bases matching TRBD2. This CDR3 spans 15 amino acids. Germline-derived CDR1 and CDR2 are MNHEY and SVGEGT. Unmatched junction bases numbered 6, after V lost 2 bases and J lost 4 bases. The CDR3 loop reads CASSYGSGEADTQYF. As DNA, the CDR3 is TGTGCCAGCAGTTACGGGAGCGGGGAAGCAGATACGCAGTATTTT.

The chain employs TRBV11-2 and TRBJ2-7, with 11 nucleotides matching TRBD2. The CDR3 length is 15 residues. The trim removed 5 bases at V and 1 base at J, leaving 4 bases unmatched. Germline loops: CDR1 SGHAT, CDR2 FQNNGV. The CDR3 here is CASSTGLAVSYEQYF. The CDR3, as DNA: TGTGCCAGCAGCACGGGACTAGCGGTATCCTACGAGCAGTACTTC.

The CDR3 nucleotides are TGCGCCAGCAGCCAAGAGGCTCCGGGACATCGGTCCTATAATTCACCCCTCCACTTT. Translated: CASSQEAPGHRSYNSPLHF. The rearrangement uses TRBV4-1 and TRBJ1-6, with a tentative D call TRBD1 (6 bases). Germline CDR1 is MGHRA and CDR2 is YSYEKL. The CDR3 is made up of 19 amino acids. V gave up 0 bases and J gave up 1 base, with 16 bases separating them.

The V gene is TRBV19, the J gene TRBJ1-2; D is undetermined. The V end was cut by 6 bases, the J end by 0 bases, with 14 bases between. Germline loops: CDR1 LNHDA, CDR2 SQIVND (reference sequence). The CDR3 extends over 15 amino acids. The CDR3 here is CASSEATGANYGYTF. For the CDR3, the DNA is TGTGCCAGTAGCGAAGCAACGGGAGCTAACTATGGCTACACCTTC. The full variable domain, its missing parts supplied by reference TRBV19 and TRBJ1-2, is DGGITQSPKYLFRKEGQNVTLSCEQNLNHDAMYWYRQDPGQGLRLIYYSQIVNDFQKGDIAEGYSVSREKKESFPLTVTSAQKNPTAFYLCASSEATGANYGYTFGSGTRLTVV.

CDR3 nucleotides: TGCGCCAGCAGCTTGTTGGGAGAGACCCAGTACTTC. It specifies CASSLLGETQYF. The chain recombines TRBV5-1 with TRBJ2-5; D is uncertain. Germline V gene lookup returns CDR1 SGHRS and CDR2 YFSETQ. This CDR3 has 12 residues. Deletions cut 1 base from V and 4 bases from J, with 5 bases between.

The chain links TRBV29-1 to TRBJ1-2; TRBD1 might be the D (6 bases). V was clipped by 6 bases and J by 5 bases, with 19 bases between them. The germline CDR1 and CDR2 sequences are SQVTM and ANQGSEA. The CDR3 is 14 residues long. Written as DNA, the CDR3 is TGCAGCGTAGGGGTCCTGGGGGCGGAGTATGGCTACACCTTC. This encodes CSVGVLGAEYGYTF.

The genes are TRBV27 and TRBJ2-4; D is possibly TRBD1 (5 bases). CDR1 and CDR2 from the germline V gene are MNHEY and SMNVEV (reference sequence). CDR3 length: 18 amino acids. V lost 2 bases to trimming and J lost 0 bases, with 17 bases between them. CDR3 protein: CASSLVQGSPTAKNIQYF. The CDR3 DNA sequence: TGTGCCAGCAGTTTAGTGCAGGGTAGTCCCACAGCCAAAAACATTCAGTACTTC.

This clone was counted between two and nine times. It is unclear where the CDR3 begins or ends on the DNA, so no DNA is shown, and the CDR3 is as TCRdb lists it. This chain links TRBV11-2 with TRBJ2-7; the D call of TRBD2 is as the table states it, not checked on the DNA. Germline loops: CDR1 SGHAT, CDR2 FQNNGV. The CDR3 is made up of 13 amino acids, end residues included. The CDR3 is CASRRVAGGNMYF.

The V and J genes are TRBV11-2 and TRBJ2-5, with 12 bases identical to TRBD2. Germline trimming cut 1 base from V and 8 bases from J; bases unmatched to any gene: 2. This CDR3 is built from 14 residues. Germline lookup yields CDR1 SGHAT and CDR2 FQNNGV. The CDR3: CASSLGTSGNTQYF. The CDR3 DNA is TGTGCCAGCAGCTTAGGGACTAGCGGGAATACCCAGTACTTC.

The chain uses TRBV6-1 and TRBJ2-1; D uncertain. The germline V gene encodes CDR1 MNHNS and CDR2 SASEGT. This CDR3 is 18 amino acids long. V was pared by 1 base and J by 4 bases, with 20 bases between. The CDR3 region has the DNA TGTGCCAGCAGTGAAGGGCTATTGGATTGGAACGTATACAATGAGCAGTTCTTC. Residues: CASSEGLLDWNVYNEQFF.

The V and J genes are TRBV30 and TRBJ1-5; unclear D gene. This CDR3 spans 13 amino acids. Germline lookup yields CDR1 GTSNPN and CDR2 SVGIG (reference sequence). Trimming removed 4 bases at V and 4 bases at J, with 11 bases between. The CDR3 reads CAWNWEANQPQHF. The CDR3 nucleotides read TGTGCCTGGAATTGGGAGGCAAATCAGCCCCAGCATTTT.

The sample holds a few counts of this clone. This chain joins TRBV3-1 (or the pseudogene TRBV3-2) and TRBJ1-1; D is unclear. Germline CDR1 is LGHDT and CDR2 is YNNKEL (reference sequence). Trimming removed 6 bases at V and 9 bases at J, with 14 bases between. This CDR3 has 12 residues. This CDR3 reads CASSLLAQKAFF. The DNA for the CDR3 is TGTGCCAGCAGTCTTTTGGCACAGAAAGCTTTCTTT.

Remarks on this clone: Within the sample, other DNA sequences also encode this same CDR3. The chain is built from TRBV18 and TRBJ1-2; D gene unclear. The CDR3 length is 11 residues. Germline V gene lookup returns CDR1 KGHSH and CDR2 LQKENI. The germline V and J ends were trimmed by 6 bases and 3 bases, with 5 bases remaining between them. In nucleotides, the CDR3 is TGTGCCAGCTCCCGGGACTATGGCTACACCTTC. This encodes CASSRDYGYTF.

This clone has only a few counts. V and J are TRBV28 and TRBJ1-6; 9 nucleotides agree with TRBD1. Germline V gene lookup returns CDR1 MDHEN and CDR2 SYDVKM. The CDR3 runs 15 residues. V lost 5 bases to trimming and J lost 8 bases; unmatched junction nucleotides: 7. CDR3 bases: TGTGCCAGCAGTCAACCGGGACAGGGAGATTCACCCCTCCACTTT. This codes for CASSQPGQGDSPLHF.

V usage is TRBV28 and J usage is TRBJ2-2; TRBD2 might be the D (6 bases). Germline CDR1 is MDHEN and CDR2 is SYDVKM. Trimming removed 8 bases from V and 4 bases from J, with 11 bases in between. This CDR3 spans 13 amino acids. CDR3 protein: CASEAGFTGELFF. As DNA, the CDR3 is TGTGCCAGCGAGGCGGGGTTCACCGGGGAGCTGTTTTTT.

The J gene is TRBJ2-6, the V gene TRBV9; weak D call: TRBD1 (6 bases). This CDR3 has 15 residues. The germline V gene encodes CDR1 SGDLS and CDR2 YYNGEE. The germline V and J ends were trimmed by 3 bases and 3 bases, with 10 bases remaining between them. The CDR3 DNA is TGTGCCAGCAGCGCCAGAGGGGGTGGGGCCAACGTCCTGACTTTC. This gives the protein CASSARGGGANVLTF.

The sample holds a few counts of this clone. The V and J genes are TRBV7-2 and TRBJ2-1; the match to TRBD1 covers 9 bases. The CDR3 is 15 residues long. Trimming at V came to 3 bases and at J to 3 bases, leaving 3 bases not matched to a gene. CDR1 is SGHTA and CDR2 is FQGNSA in the germline V gene. This chain's CDR3 is CASSLGTGHYNEQFF. In DNA form, the CDR3 reads TGTGCCAGCAGCTTGGGGACAGGGCACTACAATGAGCAGTTCTTC. The variable domain in full, with the rest retrieved from reference TRBV7-2 and TRBJ2-1, is GAGVSQSPSNKVTEKGKDVELRCDPISGHTALYWYRQSLGQGLEFLIYFQGNSAPDKSGLPSDRFSAERTGGSVSTLTIQRTQQEDSAVYLCASSLGTGHYNEQFFGPGTRLTVL.

V usage is TRBV19 and J usage is TRBJ2-7; TRBD1 matches at 7 bases. Trimming cost V 8 bases and J 0 bases; bases outside gene matches: 10. The CDR3 runs 15 residues. Germline V gene sequence: CDR1 LNHDA, CDR2 SQIVND (reference sequence). This CDR3 is CASSNPGTVSYEQYF. DNA for the CDR3: TGTGCCAGTTCCAACCCCGGGACAGTCTCCTACGAGCAGTACTTC. Supplemented by reference TRBV19 and TRBJ2-7, the full variable domain reads DGGITQSPKYLFRKEGQNVTLSCEQNLNHDAMYWYRQDPGQGLRLIYYSQIVNDFQKGDIAEGYSVSREKKESFPLTVTSAQKNPTAFYLCASSNPGTVSYEQYFGPGTRLTVT.

This clone occurred once. The chain couples TRBV2 to TRBJ2-1; D remains unclear. The CDR3 length is 12 residues. Germline V CDR1 and CDR2: SNHLY, FYNNEI. Trimming removed 6 bases from V and 5 bases from J, with 8 bases in between. The CDR3 bases are TGTGCCAGCAGGGCCGGCAACAATGAGCAGTTCTTC. Amino acid sequence: CASRAGNNEQFF. Full variable domain (missing parts from reference TRBV2 and TRBJ2-1): EPEVTQTPSHQVTQMGQEVILRCVPISNHLYFYWYRQILGQKVEFLVSFYNNEISEKSEIFDDQFSVERPDGSNFTLKIRSTKLEDSAMYFCASRAGNNEQFFGPGTRLTVL.

The rearrangement uses TRBV28 and TRBJ1-6, with no clear D. V lost 2 bases to trimming and J lost 6 bases, with 11 bases between them. The CDR3 sequence is 15 residues long. In germline, CDR1 is MDHEN, CDR2 SYDVKM. The DNA of the CDR3 is TGTGCCAGCAGTTTAGTAGGCCCTAGTAATTCACCCCTCCACTTT. This gives the protein CASSLVGPSNSPLHF.

This chain connects TRBV5-1 to TRBJ2-5; a possible D gene is TRBD1 (6 bases). CDR3 size: 13 residues. Between the trimmed V and J ends, which lost 1 base and 4 bases, there was a span of 8 bases. From germline, CDR1 is SGHRS and CDR2 YFSETQ. The CDR3 nucleotides are TGCGCCAGCAGCTTGCACAGGGCAGAGACCCAGTACTTC. Its protein is CASSLHRAETQYF. Filled out from reference TRBV5-1 and TRBJ2-5, the complete variable domain reads KAGVTQTPRYLIKTRGQQVTLSCSPISGHRSVSWYQQTPGQGLQFLFEYFSETQRNKGNFPGRFSGRQFSNSRSEMNVSTLELGDSALYLCASSLHRAETQYFGPGTRLLVL.

V gene TRBV29-1 combines with J gene TRBJ2-7; possibly TRBD1 for D (6 bases). V lost 6 bases, J lost 4 bases, and 13 bases lay in between. Germline-derived CDR1 and CDR2 are SQVTM and ANQGSEA. CDR3 length: 12 amino acids. CDR3 DNA sequence: TGCAGCGTGGGGGCTACTATTTACGAGCAGTACTTC. It codes for CSVGATIYEQYF.

The gene calls are TRBV7-9 and TRBJ2-7; 8 nucleotides agree with TRBD1. CDR1 SEHNR and CDR2 FQNEAQ come from the germline V gene (reference sequence). The CDR3 runs to 14 residues. V shed 5 bases and J 1 base; nucleotides not matched to a gene: 4. CDR3 DNA sequence: TGTGCCAGCAGCCCGACAGGGGCTTCCTACGAGCAGTACTTC. Translation gives CASSPTGASYEQYF.

The gene calls are TRBV10-2 and TRBJ1-1, with D unresolved. CDR1 is WSHSY and CDR2 is SAAADI in the germline V gene. V lost 6 bases to trimming and J lost 5 bases, with 7 bases between them. The CDR3 sequence is 11 residues long. DNA for the CDR3: TGCGCCAGCAGGGAGGCGACTGAAGCTTTCTTT. Its protein is CASREATEAFF.

CDR3 sequence: CASSSQAAWNGYTF. CDR3 DNA sequence: TGTGCCAGCAGCTCCCAAGCGGCCTGGAATGGCTACACCTTC. The chain carries TRBV7-9 and TRBJ1-2; D gene unclear. This CDR3 is 14 amino acids long. Trimming took off 4 bases at V and 6 bases at J, with 15 bases between the two ends. Germline V gene data show CDR1 as SEHNR and CDR2 as FQNEAQ (reference sequence).

The chain carries TRBV2 and TRBJ2-1; TRBD2 is a possible D gene (5 bases). From germline, CDR1 is SNHLY and CDR2 FYNNEI. Trimming left V 4 bases short and J 7 bases short, with 14 bases between. The CDR3 contains 14 residues. The DNA of the CDR3 is TGTGCCAGCAGTGGGTGGGAGAAGTATAATGAGCAGTTCTTC. This translates into CASSGWEKYNEQFF.

V gene TRBV5-1 combines with J gene TRBJ1-6, with D perhaps matching TRBD1 (5 bases). Deletions cut 0 bases from V and 8 bases from J, with 12 bases between. This CDR3 comprises 15 residues. Germline lookup yields CDR1 SGHRS and CDR2 YFSETQ. CDR3 nucleotide sequence: TGCGCCAGCAGCTTGGTGGTGGGGCCCGATTCACCCCTCCACTTT. Residues: CASSLVVGPDSPLHF.

V usage is TRBV21-1 and J usage is TRBJ1-6; the D call in the table, TRBD1, was not verified against the DNA. TRBV21-1 is assigned pseudogene status. The CDR3 runs 14 residues. The CDR3 region is CASTRQGKRSPLHF. The CDR3, as DNA: TGTGCCAGCACCCGACAGGGGAAACGTTCACCCCTCCACTTT.